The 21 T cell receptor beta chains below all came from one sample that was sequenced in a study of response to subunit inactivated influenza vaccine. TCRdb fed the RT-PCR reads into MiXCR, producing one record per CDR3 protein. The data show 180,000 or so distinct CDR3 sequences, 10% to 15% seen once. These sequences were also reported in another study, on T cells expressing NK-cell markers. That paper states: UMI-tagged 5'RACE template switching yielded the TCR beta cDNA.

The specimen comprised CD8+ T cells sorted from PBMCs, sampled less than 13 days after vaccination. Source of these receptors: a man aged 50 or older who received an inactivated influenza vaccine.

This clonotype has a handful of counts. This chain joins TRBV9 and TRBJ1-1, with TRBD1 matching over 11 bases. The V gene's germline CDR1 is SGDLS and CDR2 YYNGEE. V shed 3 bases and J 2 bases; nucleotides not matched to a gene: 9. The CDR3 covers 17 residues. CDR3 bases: TGTGCCAGCAGCGATCCGGGACAGGGGGGTAGAAACACTGAAGCTTTCTTT. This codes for CASSDPGQGGRNTEAFF.

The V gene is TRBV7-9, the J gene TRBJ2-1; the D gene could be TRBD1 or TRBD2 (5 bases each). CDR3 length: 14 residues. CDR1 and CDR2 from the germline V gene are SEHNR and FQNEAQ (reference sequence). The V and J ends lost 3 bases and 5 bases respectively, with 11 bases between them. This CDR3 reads CASSFVRGNNEQFF. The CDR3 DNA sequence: TGTGCCAGCAGCTTCGTCCGGGGCAACAATGAGCAGTTCTTC.

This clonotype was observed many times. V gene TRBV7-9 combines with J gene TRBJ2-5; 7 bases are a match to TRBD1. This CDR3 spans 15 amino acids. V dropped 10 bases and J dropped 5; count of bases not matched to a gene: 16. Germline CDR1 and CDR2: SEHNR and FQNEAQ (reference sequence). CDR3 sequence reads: CATTTGWSVWETQYF. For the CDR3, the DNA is TGTGCCACCACGACAGGGTGGAGCGTTTGGGAGACCCAGTACTTC.

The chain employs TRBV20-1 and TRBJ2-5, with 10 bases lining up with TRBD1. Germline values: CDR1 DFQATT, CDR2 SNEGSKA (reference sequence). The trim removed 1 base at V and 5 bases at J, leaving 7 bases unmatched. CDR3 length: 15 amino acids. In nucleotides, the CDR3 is TGCAGTGCTAGAGGGGGGACAGGGGAGGAGGAGACCCAGTACTTC. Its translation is CSARGGTGEEETQYF.

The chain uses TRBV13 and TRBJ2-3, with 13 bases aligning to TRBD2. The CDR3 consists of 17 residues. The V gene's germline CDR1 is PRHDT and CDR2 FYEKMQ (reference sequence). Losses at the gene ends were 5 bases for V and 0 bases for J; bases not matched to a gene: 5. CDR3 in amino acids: CASSHGLAGASTDTQYF. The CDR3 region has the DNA TGTGCCAGCAGCCATGGACTAGCGGGGGCTAGCACAGATACGCAGTATTTT.

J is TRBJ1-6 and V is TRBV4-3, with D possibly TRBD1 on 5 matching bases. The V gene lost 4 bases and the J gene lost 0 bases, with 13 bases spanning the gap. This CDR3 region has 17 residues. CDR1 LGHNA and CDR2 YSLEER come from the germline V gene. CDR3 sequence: CASSPLQESSYNSPLHF. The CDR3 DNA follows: TGCGCCAGCAGCCCGCTACAGGAAAGCTCCTATAATTCACCCCTCCACTTT.

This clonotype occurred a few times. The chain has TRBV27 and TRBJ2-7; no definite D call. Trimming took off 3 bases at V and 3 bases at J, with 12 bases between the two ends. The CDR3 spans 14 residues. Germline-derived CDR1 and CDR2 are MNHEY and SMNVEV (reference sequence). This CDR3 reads CASSFLAASYEQYF. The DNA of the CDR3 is TGTGCCAGCAGTTTTCTGGCAGCTAGCTACGAGCAGTACTTC.

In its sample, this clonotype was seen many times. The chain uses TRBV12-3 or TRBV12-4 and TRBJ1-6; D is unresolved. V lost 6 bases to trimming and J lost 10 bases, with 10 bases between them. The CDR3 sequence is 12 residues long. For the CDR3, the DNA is TGTGCCAGCAGACCGGATCAATCACCCCTCCACTTT. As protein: CASRPDQSPLHF.

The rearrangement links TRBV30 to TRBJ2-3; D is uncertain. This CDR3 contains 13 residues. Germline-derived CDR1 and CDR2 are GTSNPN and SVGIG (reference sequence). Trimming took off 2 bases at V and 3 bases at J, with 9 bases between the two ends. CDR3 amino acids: CAWSLRVTDTQYF. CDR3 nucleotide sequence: TGTGCCTGGAGTCTCCGGGTTACAGATACGCAGTATTTT. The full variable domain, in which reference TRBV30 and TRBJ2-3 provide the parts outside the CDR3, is SQTIHQWPATLVQPVGSPLSLECTVEGTSNPNLYWYRQAAGRGLQLLFYSVGIGQISSEVPQNLSASRPQDRQFILSSKKLLLSDSGFYLCAWSLRVTDTQYFGPGTRLTVL.

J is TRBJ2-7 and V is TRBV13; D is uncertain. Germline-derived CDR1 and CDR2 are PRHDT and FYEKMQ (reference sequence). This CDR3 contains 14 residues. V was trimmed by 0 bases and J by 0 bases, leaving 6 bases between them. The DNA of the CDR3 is TGTGCCAGCAGCTTAGGCGAGACCTCCTACGAGCAGTACTTC. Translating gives CASSLGETSYEQYF.

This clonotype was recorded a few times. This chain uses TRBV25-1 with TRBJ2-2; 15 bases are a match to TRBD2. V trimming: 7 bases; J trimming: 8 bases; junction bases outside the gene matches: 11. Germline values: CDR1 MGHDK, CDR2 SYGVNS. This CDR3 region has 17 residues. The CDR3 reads CASTGKGLAGGAGELFF. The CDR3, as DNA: TGTGCCAGCACCGGAAAGGGACTAGCGGGAGGTGCTGGGGAGCTGTTTTTT.

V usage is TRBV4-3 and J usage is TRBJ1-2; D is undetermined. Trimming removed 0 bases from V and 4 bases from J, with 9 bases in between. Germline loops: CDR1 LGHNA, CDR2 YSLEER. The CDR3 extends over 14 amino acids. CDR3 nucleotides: TGCGCCAGCAGCCAAGATCTGGGCAGCTATGGCTACACCTTC. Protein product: CASSQDLGSYGYTF.

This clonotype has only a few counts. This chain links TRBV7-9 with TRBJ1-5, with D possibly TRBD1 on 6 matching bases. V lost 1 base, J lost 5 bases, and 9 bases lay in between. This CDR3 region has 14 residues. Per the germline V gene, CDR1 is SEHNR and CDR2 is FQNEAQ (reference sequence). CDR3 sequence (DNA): TGTGCCAGCAGCTTAGGGGGGCTAGATCAGCCCCAGCATTTT. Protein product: CASSLGGLDQPQHF.

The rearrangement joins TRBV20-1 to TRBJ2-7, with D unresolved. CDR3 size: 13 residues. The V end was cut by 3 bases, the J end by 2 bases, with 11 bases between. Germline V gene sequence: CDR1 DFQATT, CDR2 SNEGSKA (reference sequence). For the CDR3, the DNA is TGCAGTGCTAGCATCGACCAAGCCTACGAGCAGTACTTC. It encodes CSASIDQAYEQYF.

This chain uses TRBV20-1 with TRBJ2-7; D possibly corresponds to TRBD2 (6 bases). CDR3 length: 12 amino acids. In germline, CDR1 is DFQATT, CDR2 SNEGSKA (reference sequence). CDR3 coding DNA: TGCAGGGTTAGCGGAAGCTCCTACGAGCAGTACTTC. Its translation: CRVSGSSYEQYF.

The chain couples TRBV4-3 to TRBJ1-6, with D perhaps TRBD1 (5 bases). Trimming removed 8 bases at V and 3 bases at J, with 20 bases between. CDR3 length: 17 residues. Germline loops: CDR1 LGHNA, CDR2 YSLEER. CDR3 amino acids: CASGSVNRDGYNSPLHF. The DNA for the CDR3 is TGCGCCAGCGGCAGTGTCAACCGGGACGGCTATAATTCACCCCTCCACTTT.

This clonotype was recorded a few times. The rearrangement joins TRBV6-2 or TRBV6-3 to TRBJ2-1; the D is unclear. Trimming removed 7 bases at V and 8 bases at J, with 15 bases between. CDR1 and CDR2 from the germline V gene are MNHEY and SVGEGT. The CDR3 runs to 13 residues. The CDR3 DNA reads TGTGCCAGCAACGAGGTTCCAGGCGATGAGCAGTTCTTC. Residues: CASNEVPGDEQFF.

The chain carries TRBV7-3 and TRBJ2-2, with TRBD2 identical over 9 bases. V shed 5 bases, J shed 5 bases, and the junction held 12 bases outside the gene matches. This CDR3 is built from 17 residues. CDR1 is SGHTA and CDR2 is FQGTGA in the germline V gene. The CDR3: CASSPMVLGLATGELFF. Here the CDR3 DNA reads TGTGCCAGCAGCCCTATGGTTTTGGGACTAGCAACCGGGGAGCTGTTTTTT.

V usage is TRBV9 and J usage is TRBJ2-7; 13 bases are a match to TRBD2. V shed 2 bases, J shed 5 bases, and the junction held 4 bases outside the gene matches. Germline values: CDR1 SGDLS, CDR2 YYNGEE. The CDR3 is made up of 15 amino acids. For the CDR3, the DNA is TGTGCCAGCAGCGTTGGACTAGCGGGAGATAACGAGCAGTACTTC. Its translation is CASSVGLAGDNEQYF.

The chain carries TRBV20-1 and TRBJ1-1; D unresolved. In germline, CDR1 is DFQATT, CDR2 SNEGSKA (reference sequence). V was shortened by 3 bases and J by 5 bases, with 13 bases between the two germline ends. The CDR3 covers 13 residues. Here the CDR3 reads CSASMVSWTEAFF. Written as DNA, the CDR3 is TGCAGTGCTAGTATGGTTTCGTGGACTGAAGCTTTCTTT.

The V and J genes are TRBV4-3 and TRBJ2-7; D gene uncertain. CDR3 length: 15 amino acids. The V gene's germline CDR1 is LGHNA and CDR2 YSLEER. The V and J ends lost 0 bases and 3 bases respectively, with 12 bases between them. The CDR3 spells CASSQDVSRYYEQYF. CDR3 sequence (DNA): TGCGCCAGCAGCCAAGATGTGAGTAGGTACTACGAGCAGTACTTC.